Below are 28 T cell receptor beta chains sequenced from a single sample in a study of CD8 T cells in Susac syndrome. Random hexamers were used to reverse transcribe the RNA input (about 0.5 to 1 ug). TCRdb fed the immunoSEQ multiplex PCR reads into MiXCR, producing one record per CDR3 protein. The table lists 75,000 to 95,000 distinct CDR3 sequences, 85% to 95% of them singletons. The sequenced material came from CD8+ T cells from PBMCs. The source is a human donor with Susac syndrome.

This chain links TRBV4-1 with TRBJ2-7; D perhaps matches TRBD1 (6 bases). CDR1 MGHRA and CDR2 YSYEKL come from the germline V gene. V lost 0 bases and J 4 bases, leaving 13 bases between the germline ends. This CDR3 is 15 amino acids long. In DNA form, the CDR3 reads TGCGCCAGCAGCCAAGACCGTCAAGGGGGATACGAGCAGTACTTC. Its protein is CASSQDRQGGYEQYF.

This chain links TRBV6-6 with TRBJ1-1; a possible D gene is TRBD1 (5 bases). The CDR3 sequence is 14 residues long. V dropped 2 bases and J dropped 4 bases, with 11 bases sitting between them. Germline CDR1 is MNHNY and CDR2 is SVGAGI (reference sequence). The CDR3 coding sequence is TGTGCCAGCAGTTACACCGGCACAGGCACTGAAGCTTTCTTT. This codes for CASSYTGTGTEAFF.

The chain has TRBV18 and TRBJ1-1; the match to TRBD1 covers 7 bases. Losses at the gene ends were 5 bases for V and 4 bases for J; bases not matched to a gene: 4. CDR3 length: 13 amino acids. The germline CDR1 and CDR2 sequences are KGHSH and LQKENI. CDR3 residues: CASSTRDSTEAFF. CDR3 nucleotides: TGTGCCAGCTCAACCCGGGACAGCACTGAAGCTTTCTTT.

The chain combines TRBV12-3 or TRBV12-4 with TRBJ1-3; the D is unclear. The CDR3 spans 12 residues. Trimming removed 5 bases at V and 7 bases at J, with 9 bases between. The CDR3 is CASSDAWNTIYF. CDR3 nucleotides: TGTGCCAGCAGTGACGCCTGGAACACCATATATTTT.

This rearrangement joins TRBV25-1 to TRBJ1-1; D is ambiguous. Trimming stripped 2 bases from V and 3 bases from J, with 7 bases between. CDR1 is MGHDK and CDR2 is SYGVNS in the germline V gene. The CDR3 consists of 13 residues. CDR3 nucleotide sequence: TGTGCCAGCAGTGAAAACCGATACACTGAAGCTTTCTTT. Its translation: CASSENRYTEAFF.

The rearrangement joins TRBV3-1 to TRBJ2-1; 7 bases fit TRBD2. With 0 bases clipped from V and 5 bases from J, the junction kept 4 bases outside the gene matches. Germline CDR1 LGHDT, CDR2 YNNKEL (reference sequence). The CDR3 has 15 amino acids. CDR3 amino acids: CASSQDPGLNNEQFF. The CDR3 bases are TGTGCCAGCAGCCAAGACCCGGGACTAAACAATGAGCAGTTCTTC.

This clonotype was detected once. V and J are TRBV20-1 and TRBJ2-1; D is unresolved. V was shortened by 3 bases and J by 6 bases, with 6 bases between the two germline ends. Germline V lookup: CDR1 DFQATT, CDR2 SNEGSKA (reference sequence). This CDR3 contains 11 residues. This CDR3 reads CSARFINEQFF. CDR3 coding DNA: TGCAGTGCTAGGTTTATCAATGAGCAGTTCTTC.

CDR3 in amino acids: CASSSWLAGTDTQYF. The DNA of the CDR3 is TGTGCCAGCAGTTCATGGCTAGCGGGTACAGATACGCAGTATTTT. The chain couples TRBV27 to TRBJ2-3, with TRBD2 identical over 8 bases. V gave up 4 bases and J gave up 3 bases; unmatched junction bases: 6. Germline V gives CDR1 MNHEY, CDR2 SMNVEV (reference sequence). CDR3 length: 15 residues.

This chain joins TRBV4-3 and TRBJ2-1; a weak D match, TRBD2 (6 bases). The CDR3 is 15 amino acids. Deletions cut 0 bases from V and 8 bases from J, with 14 bases between. Germline CDR1 reads LGHNA; CDR2 reads YSLEER. CDR3 nucleotides: TGCGCCAGCAGCCAAGAATACGCGGGAAAGGATGAGCAGTTCTTC. Translated, it gives CASSQEYAGKDEQFF.

This chain links TRBV11-1 with TRBJ2-1; 15 bases agree with TRBD2. CDR1 and CDR2 (germline): SGHAT, FQDESV (reference sequence). CDR3 length equals 16 residues. Trimming at V came to 5 bases and at J to 10 bases, leaving 9 bases not matched to a gene. The CDR3 region has the DNA TGTGCCAGCAGCGCCGGACTAGCGGGAGGGCCAGGAGAGCAGTTCTTC. Translation gives CASSAGLAGGPGEQFF.

This sequence joins TRBV30 and TRBJ1-1; TRBD1 aligns across 7 bases. The V and J ends lost 2 bases and 1 base, in that order; junction bases with no gene match: 7. The CDR3 length is 15 residues. Germline V gene sequence: CDR1 GTSNPN, CDR2 SVGIG (reference sequence). CDR3 nucleotide sequence: TGTGCCTGGAGTCGGGAGGGACAGCAGAACACTGAAGCTTTCTTT. This gives the protein CAWSREGQQNTEAFF.

The chain carries TRBV2 and TRBJ2-7; 11 bases fit TRBD1. Germline CDR1 and CDR2: SNHLY and FYNNEI. The CDR3 sequence is 14 residues long. The junction had 5 bases not matched to a gene; V was cut back by 5 bases and J by 5 bases. The CDR3 DNA sequence: TGTGCCAGCAGTCGGACAGGGGGCTATGACGAGCAGTACTTC. It encodes CASSRTGGYDEQYF.

This chain uses TRBV6-6 with TRBJ2-1; weak D call: TRBD2 (6 bases). The germline CDR1 and CDR2 sequences are MNHNY and SVGAGI (reference sequence). V was cut by 7 bases and J by 1 base, with 17 bases left in between. This CDR3 is 16 amino acids long. CDR3 residues: CASTRTGRGSYNEQFF. The CDR3 nucleotides read TGTGCCAGCACTCGAACGGGTCGGGGGTCCTACAATGAGCAGTTCTTC.

The CDR3 here is CASSLRGYNEQFF. CDR3 nucleotides: TGTGCCAGCAGTTTAAGGGGGTACAATGAGCAGTTCTTC. The chain carries TRBV27 and TRBJ2-1; a weak D match, TRBD1 (6 bases). V was trimmed by 2 bases and J by 4 bases, leaving 6 bases between them. Germline CDR1 and CDR2: MNHEY and SMNVEV (reference sequence). There are 13 residues in the CDR3.

The chain has TRBV27 and TRBJ2-7; D unclear. Germline V gives CDR1 MNHEY, CDR2 SMNVEV (reference sequence). The V gene lost 4 bases and the J gene lost 2 bases, with 9 bases spanning the gap. This CDR3 comprises 13 residues. CDR3 sequence reads: CASSSLVPYEQYF. The CDR3 nucleotides are TGTGCCAGCAGTTCTCTGGTCCCCTACGAGCAGTACTTC.

DNA for the CDR3: TGTGCCAGCAGTGAGGCTAGCCTCAGCTACAATGAGCAGTTCTTC. Translating it yields CASSEASLSYNEQFF. The gene calls are TRBV2 and TRBJ2-1; D might be TRBD2 (5 bases). CDR1 is SNHLY and CDR2 is FYNNEI in the germline V gene. CDR3 length: 15 residues. Trimming took 3 bases from V and 3 from J, leaving 12 bases between them.

The V and J genes are TRBV5-6 and TRBJ2-5; 10 bases fit TRBD2. Germline CDR1 SGHDT, CDR2 YYEEEE. Unmatched junction bases numbered 11, after V lost 5 bases and J lost 1 base. The CDR3 loop spans 17 amino acids. CDR3 DNA: TGTGCCAGCAGGGTAGCGGGAGGCATCTACACCCAAGAGACCCAGTACTTC. Its protein product is CASRVAGGIYTQETQYF.

The genes are TRBV24-1 and TRBJ2-2; D possibly uses TRBD1 or TRBD2 (5 bases each). Germline loops: CDR1 KGHDR, CDR2 SFDVKD. V was clipped by 4 bases and J by 2 bases, with 13 bases between them. This CDR3 is built from 16 residues. CDR3 loop: CATSDPGTLNTGELFF. CDR3 coding DNA: TGTGCCACCAGTGACCCCGGGACCCTTAACACCGGGGAGCTGTTTTTT.

The CDR3 loop is CASSEVSETSVYEQYF. DNA for the CDR3: TGTGCCAGCAGTGAGGTTTCTGAGACTAGCGTCTACGAGCAGTACTTC. The V and J genes are TRBV25-1 and TRBJ2-7; 8 bases match TRBD2. V trimming: 3 bases; J trimming: 3 bases; junction bases outside the gene matches: 10. Looked up from germline, CDR1 is MGHDK and CDR2 is SYGVNS. There are 16 residues in the CDR3.

This clonotype was observed a single time. The CDR3, as DNA: TGTGCCAGCAGTTACTCGGGGACGAGGAAGCGGATGACCTACGAGCAGTACTTC. This translates into CASSYSGTRKRMTYEQYF. The V and J genes are TRBV6-5 and TRBJ2-7, with D perhaps being TRBD1 or TRBD2 (5 bases each). CDR1 MNHEY and CDR2 SVGAGI come from the germline V gene. V was cut by 0 bases and J by 2 bases, with 20 bases left in between. The CDR3 runs 18 residues.

CDR3 in amino acids: CASSLESIGQTSGSQNEQFF. CDR3 sequence (DNA): TGTGCCAGCAGCTTAGAATCGATCGGGCAGACTAGCGGGAGTCAGAATGAGCAGTTCTTC. The J gene is TRBJ2-1, the V gene TRBV7-6; TRBD2 matches at 12 bases. Germline assignment: CDR1 SGHVS and CDR2 FNYEAQ. This CDR3 contains 20 residues. The junction had 17 bases not matched to a gene; V was cut back by 1 base and J by 7 bases.

V and J are TRBV20-1 and TRBJ2-1; possible D gene TRBD2, 5 bases. Trimming took 3 bases from V and 5 from J, leaving 11 bases between them. The CDR3 consists of 13 residues. Germline CDR1 is DFQATT and CDR2 is SNEGSKA (reference sequence). CDR3 amino acids: CSARTDWNNEQFF. The CDR3 nucleotides read TGCAGTGCTAGGACGGACTGGAACAATGAGCAGTTCTTC.

J is TRBJ2-3 and V is TRBV11-2; D is possibly TRBD2 (5 bases). CDR1 and CDR2 from the germline V gene are SGHAT and FQNNGV. This CDR3 spans 12 amino acids. V lost 4 bases, J lost 11 bases, and 13 bases lay in between. In nucleotides, the CDR3 is TGTGCCAGCAGCTCGGACCCCGGGATGCAGTATTTT. Its protein product is CASSSDPGMQYF.

The chain employs TRBV5-6 and TRBJ2-5; no clear D. V lost 3 bases and J lost 7, with 13 bases in between. CDR1 is SGHDT, CDR2 YYEEEE, per germline. The CDR3 spans 13 residues. The CDR3 spells CASSSGTDATQYF. CDR3 nucleotide sequence: TGTGCCAGCAGCTCGGGCACGGATGCGACCCAGTACTTC. Full variable domain (rest looked up from reference TRBV5-6 and TRBJ2-5): DAGVTQSPTHLIKTRGQQVTLRCSPKSGHDTVSWYQQALGQGPQFIFQYYEEEERQRGNFPDRFSGHQFPNYSSELNVNALLLGDSALYLCASSSGTDATQYFGPGTRLLVL.

The genes are TRBV11-2 and TRBJ2-1, with TRBD2 identical over 7 bases. The ends lost 1 base at V and 6 bases at J; junction bases unmatched: 0. Germline CDR1 and CDR2: SGHAT and FQNNGV. The CDR3 length is 13 residues. For the CDR3, the DNA is TGTGCCAGCAGCTTAGGGACTAGCAATGAGCAGTTCTTC. It encodes CASSLGTSNEQFF.

This chain links TRBV30 with TRBJ1-2; the D is unclear. The germline V gene has CDR1 GTSNPN and CDR2 SVGIG (reference sequence). This CDR3 contains 11 residues. The ends were cut back, 2 bases at V and 5 bases at J, with 6 bases in the middle. DNA for the CDR3: TGTGCCTGGAGTATCCCATATGGCTACACCTTC. Its translation: CAWSIPYGYTF.

This sequence joins TRBV11-2 and TRBJ1-1, with D possibly TRBD1 on 5 matching bases. CDR1 is SGHAT and CDR2 is FQNNGV in the germline V gene. The CDR3 is made up of 14 amino acids. Deletions cut 3 bases from V and 4 bases from J, with 12 bases between. Here the CDR3 DNA reads TGTGCCAGCAGCTTCTTTTGGGGGGGCACTGAAGCTTTCTTT. It specifies CASSFFWGGTEAFF.

This chain connects TRBV6-4 to TRBJ2-1; 9 bases align to TRBD2. V shed 2 bases, J shed 5 bases, and the junction held 7 bases outside the gene matches. Germline CDR1 and CDR2: MRHNA and SNTAGT. CDR3 length: 16 residues. CDR3 nucleotides: TGTGCCAGCAGTGACACTAGCGGGTCTGGGCACAATGAGCAGTTCTTC. This encodes CASSDTSGSGHNEQFF.